The clone carrying this T cell receptor (beta chain) was counted a few times. The target antigen is unknown. V lost 5 bases and J lost 6; bases outside the gene matches: 8. The V gene's germline CDR1 is SGHAT and CDR2 FQNNGV. This CDR3 is built from 14 residues. This sample stems from a study of beta chain features in type 1 diabetes. The study's findings and limits: Amplification by PCR could prefer shorter templates, with the same effect in patients and controls. The naive, central memory and Treg TCRB repertoires showed an apparent similarity that was greater among patients than among healthy donors. It was not settled here whether HLA type affects TCRB rearrangement. When Type 1 diabetes patients were examined, their TCRB CDR3s proved moderately but significantly shorter in all four CD4+ subsets.

Expressed TCRB transcripts were sequenced because the isolated RNA had all been reverse transcribed beforehand. Some 3.6 million reads per sample were averaged for naive, central memory and regulatory samples. Clones were sequenced by immunoSEQ multiplex PCR, and TCRdb holds only the in-frame ones, with some missing. The table records around 360,000 clones, over 9.5% of them present only once. V usage is TRBV11-2 and J usage is TRBJ2-7; TRBD1 matches at 9 bases. This clonotype was obtained from a woman aged 18-29 years with type 1 diabetes. The sequenced sample consisted of naive CD4+ T cells from blood. CDR3 in amino acids: CASSKDRGPFEQYF. CDR3 nucleotide sequence: TGTGCCAGCAGCAAGGACAGGGGTCCCTTCGAGCAGTACTTC. The complete variable domain, with remaining parts taken from reference TRBV11-2 and TRBJ2-7, reads EAGVAQSPRYKIIEKRQSVAFWCNPISGHATLYWYQQILGQGPKLLIQFQNNGVVDDSQLPKDRFSAERLKGVDSTLKIQPAKLEDSAVYLCASSKDRGPFEQYFGPGTRLTVT.